This T cell receptor beta chain was documented in a study of brain metastases from non-small cell lung cancer (dated by TCRdb to between 2017 and 2020). At the level of the whole study: The study profiled the immune microenvironment of paired resected primary tumors and brain metastases taken from patients with non-small-cell lung cancer. The paper's findings and limits, for the study overall: Compared with the matched primary tumors, T-cell clones appeared to be expanded in 60% to 75% of brain metastases. Lower T-cell infiltration was exhibited by brain metastases compared with primary tumors (P < 0.001). TCR repertoires were found to be largely shared between paired brain metastases and primary tumors, although sparse T-cell densities were observed in the brain metastases.

The cohort was made up of some 40 patients with surgically resected non-small-cell lung cancer, each of whom had both a primary tumor specimen and a brain metastasis specimen. Tumor specimens were archival formalin-fixed, paraffin-embedded tissues. Library preparation employed the immunoSEQ multiplex PCR assay. Alongside a 770-gene immune expression panel, the team sequenced the T-cell receptor beta chain repertoire. The immuneACCESS repertoire file appears here via TCRdb, limited to in-frame rearrangements. These files lack a portion of the clones; in checked studies, under half of the deficit traces to unresolved V genes, and the cause of the others is not known. The sample includes fewer than 9,500 clones, with around four fifths observed a single time. Around 4% of the sample comes from the top ten. Remarks on this clone: There is no known antigen for this receptor. Per-base quality was not reported, and no clone a single base away is much larger than it.

Sequencing was carried out using primary lung tumor tissue. The meaning of the sample's cell subset or site label: primary lung tumor paired with brain metastasis. The sequence was obtained from a donor at least 40 years old with non-small cell lung cancer.

The sequenced DNA is TGCGCCAGCAGCTTTTCGGGGAGCCCTAATGAAAAACTGTTTTTT. Its product reads: CASSFSGSPNEKLFF. The V and J genes are TRBV5-1 and TRBJ1-4; no D segment can be confidently identified. The CDR3 spans 15 residues, from the cysteine through the phenylalanine. The read is trimmed to its CDR3 DNA, 45 bases read in frame from base 1. Trimming takes 2 bases from V and 3 bases from J, and the germline ends sit 11 bases apart. The germline V gene supplies CDR1 SGHRS and CDR2 YFSETQ.